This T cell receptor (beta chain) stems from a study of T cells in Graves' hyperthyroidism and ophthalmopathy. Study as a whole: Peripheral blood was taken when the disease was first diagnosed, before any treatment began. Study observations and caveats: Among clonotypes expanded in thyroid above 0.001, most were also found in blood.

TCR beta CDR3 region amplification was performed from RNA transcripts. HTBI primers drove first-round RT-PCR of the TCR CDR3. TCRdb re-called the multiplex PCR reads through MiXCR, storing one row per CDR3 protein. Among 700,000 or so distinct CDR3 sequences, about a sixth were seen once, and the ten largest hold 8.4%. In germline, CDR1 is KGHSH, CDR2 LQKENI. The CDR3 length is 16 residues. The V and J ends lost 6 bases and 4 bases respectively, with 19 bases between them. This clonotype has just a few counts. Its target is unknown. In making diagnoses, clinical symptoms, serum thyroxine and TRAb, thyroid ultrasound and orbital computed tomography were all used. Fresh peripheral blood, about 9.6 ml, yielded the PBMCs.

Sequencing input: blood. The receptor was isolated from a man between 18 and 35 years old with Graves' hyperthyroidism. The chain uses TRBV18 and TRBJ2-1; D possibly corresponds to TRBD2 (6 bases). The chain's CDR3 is CASSPSGDQIYNEQFF. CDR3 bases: TGTGCCAGCTCCCCTTCGGGGGATCAGATTTACAATGAGCAGTTCTTC.